This T cell receptor beta chain is from a study of T cell repertoires in cytomegalovirus infection (dated by TCRdb to about 2019). General notes on the study: Peptide stimulations targeted recently identified HLA-C-restricted CMV epitopes, whose presentation resists viral immunomodulation, together with well-studied HLA-B-restricted epitopes. Donor HLA type was relevant to the analysis, as public TCR beta signatures indicated carriage of CMV infection together with the matching HLA type.

Per the publication, the treatment or condition label means: in vitro stimulation with specific CMV peptide epitopes to enrich CMV-specific T cells. This sample was sequenced with an Illumina HiSeq 1500. TCRdb applied fastp at Q25 and MiXCR to the public reads, then kept only in-frame beta chains. A single entry per CDR3 protein holds the most common genes and DNA from its merged rows. A total of 100,000 to 150,000 distinct CDR3 sequences appear in this sample, roughly 32% of them only once. The ten largest clones represent about 54% of the sample. Results and caveats for the whole study, not just this receptor: In the ex vivo response, HLA-C-restricted CMV-specific TCR beta clonotypes were dominant, and in two of eight donors the single most frequent clonotype came from this HLA-C-restricted group. Cumulative frequency of public TCR beta family members discriminated carriers of CMV infection plus the relevant HLA type in this cohort and an independent roughly 340-donor cohort.

Of note for this clonotype: The antigen it binds to is not known. Nothing much larger sits one base from this clone, and base qualities are not available.

The CDR3 sequence holds 12 residues, the cysteine and phenylalanine included. Solely the CDR3 DNA is kept, with 36 bases framed from the first base. V is cut by 8 bases and J by 3 bases, and the space between the germline ends is 7 bases. The germline V gene encodes CDR1 SGHTA and CDR2 FQGTGA. The chain is assembled from TRBV7-3 and TRBJ2-2; the D element might be TRBD1 or TRBD2, as each aligns at 5 bases. The sequence came from a human donor in good health (CMV status not recorded). Some clones in this sample may be carry-over from other donors' samples. The specimen comprised CD8+ T cells from cultured PBMCs, sampled from culture after CMV antigen stimulation. The base sequence is TGTGCCAGCGGGGGTCACACCGGGGAGCTGTTTTTT. The resulting protein is CASGGHTGELFF. Outside the CDR3, residues come from the reference TRBV7-3 and TRBJ2-2 proteins, so the full variable domain is: GAGVSQTPSNKVTEKGKYVELRCDPISGHTALYWYRQSLGQGPEFLIYFQGTGAADDSGLPNDRFFAVRPEGSVSTLKIQRTERGDSAVYLCASGGHTGELFFGEGSRLTVL.